These 21 T cell receptor beta chains were sequenced from one sample in a study of blood T cell repertoires in COVID-19 (dated by TCRdb to 2020 to 2021). Library creation used the immunoSEQ multiplex PCR assay. TCRdb limited this immuneACCESS table to in-frame rearrangements with V and J called. A share of clones is missing; checked studies link under half to unresolved V genes, and the rest is unexplained. The sample table contains approximately 170,000 clones; only one count was recorded for 70% to 90% of them. The ten top clones hold 6.9% of the sample. The sequenced sample consisted of peripheral blood. These TCRs come from a man at least 80 years old with COVID-19, enrolled during active disease.

The V call is TRBV4-2, the J call TRBJ1-1, with 9 positions matching TRBD1. The V gene's germline CDR1 is LGHNA and CDR2 YNFKEQ. There are 13 residues in the CDR3. J lost 7 bases, V lost 0 bases, and 0 bases had no gene match. DNA of the CDR3: TGTGCCAGCAGCCAAGAGGGACAGGGTGAAGCTTTCTTT. Residues: CASSQEGQGEAFF.

This clone was seen more than once but under ten times. This chain connects TRBV3-1 (or the pseudogene TRBV3-2) to TRBJ1-2, with unresolved D. The CDR3 extends over 13 amino acids. Germline CDR1 reads LGHDT; CDR2 reads YNNKEL (reference sequence). Between the trimmed V and J ends, which lost 1 base and 5 bases, there was a span of 8 bases. The CDR3 bases are TGTGCCAGCAGCCAAGCCTTACAGTATGGCTACACCTTC. It is translated as CASSQALQYGYTF.

The V and J genes are TRBV5-1 and TRBJ2-1, with D possibly matching TRBD1 (5 bases). Trimming cost V 0 bases and J 6 bases, with 10 bases left between them. Germline CDR1 is SGHRS and CDR2 is YFSETQ. There are 14 residues in the CDR3. CDR3 nucleotide sequence: TGCGCCAGCAGCTTGGGACAGCCCCTCAATGAGCAGTTCTTC. It specifies CASSLGQPLNEQFF.

The CDR3 coding sequence is TGTGCCAGCAGCTTTCAGGGGGAGGATCAGCCCCAGCATTTT. Residues: CASSFQGEDQPQHF. The V gene is TRBV5-4, the J gene TRBJ1-5, with 7 positions matching TRBD1. The CDR3 has 14 residues. V lost 2 bases, J lost 5 bases, and 4 bases stayed unmatched. Germline V lookup: CDR1 SGHNT, CDR2 YYREEE (reference sequence).

This chain joins TRBV7-8 and TRBJ2-3, with TRBD1 identical over 9 bases. The CDR3 loop spans 16 amino acids. Germline assignment: CDR1 SGHVS and CDR2 FQNEAQ. The trim removed 4 bases at V and 1 base at J, leaving 6 bases unmatched. CDR3 in amino acids: CASSSFGQGRTDTQYF. DNA for the CDR3: TGTGCCAGCAGCTCGTTCGGACAGGGGCGCACAGATACGCAGTATTTT.

The CDR3 nucleotides are TGTGCCAGCAGCCGGGGATTGAACTATGGCTACACCTTC. Protein sequence: CASSRGLNYGYTF. This chain links TRBV5-6 with TRBJ1-2, with D uncertain. The V end lost 4 bases, the J end lost 2 bases, and 9 bases lay between the germline ends. This CDR3 contains 13 residues. The germline CDR1 and CDR2 sequences are SGHDT and YYEEEE.

This clone was counted a single time. The chain employs TRBV6-2 or TRBV6-3 and TRBJ1-5, with D tentatively TRBD1 (5 bases). Germline CDR1 and CDR2: MNHEY and SVGEGT. This CDR3 is 15 amino acids long. The V end lost 2 bases, the J end lost 6 bases, and 14 bases lay between the germline ends. The CDR3 nucleotides are TGTGCCAGCAGTTACGCCGGGACCGGGAGTCAGCCCCAGCATTTT. It is translated as CASSYAGTGSQPQHF.

The chain combines TRBV9 with TRBJ2-7; 8 bases are shared with TRBD2. The germline V gene encodes CDR1 SGDLS and CDR2 YYNGEE. This CDR3 is built from 15 residues. J gave up 4 bases and V 0 bases, and 6 bases lay outside the gene matches. CDR3 amino acids: CASSVESGGLYEQYF. The CDR3 coding sequence is TGTGCCAGCAGCGTAGAGAGCGGGGGTCTTTACGAGCAGTACTTC.

The chain links TRBV5-1 to TRBJ2-3; tentative D call: TRBD2 (6 bases). CDR1 and CDR2 from the germline V gene are SGHRS and YFSETQ. The CDR3 extends over 15 amino acids. V lost 4 bases, J lost 1 base, and 13 bases lay in between. CDR3 amino acids: CASSLDGGGTDTQYF. For the CDR3, the DNA is TGCGCCAGCAGCCTCGATGGCGGGGGCACAGATACGCAGTATTTT.

The rearrangement uses TRBV9 and TRBJ1-4, with 10 bases fitting TRBD1. The CDR3 totals 14 residues. Germline lookup yields CDR1 SGDLS and CDR2 YYNGEE. The ends lost 7 bases at V and 0 bases at J; junction bases unmatched: 0. The CDR3 loop reads CASGTGATNEKLFF. The CDR3 coding sequence is TGTGCCAGCGGGACAGGGGCAACTAATGAAAAACTGTTTTTT.

This clone appeared a single time. V is TRBV3-1 (or the pseudogene TRBV3-2) and J is TRBJ1-4; tentatively, D is TRBD1 (5 bases). Deletions cut 4 bases from V and 1 base from J, with 7 bases between. Germline V gene sequence: CDR1 LGHDT, CDR2 YNNKEL (reference sequence). The CDR3 extends over 14 amino acids. CDR3 protein: CASSPRGTNEKLFF. The CDR3 nucleotides read TGTGCCAGCAGCCCAAGGGGAACTAATGAAAAACTGTTTTTT.

The rearrangement uses TRBV19 and TRBJ1-3, with 7 bases lining up with TRBD1. After removal of 6 bases from V and 4 bases from J, the junction contained 9 bases not matched to a gene. CDR1 and CDR2 from the germline V gene are LNHDA and SQIVND (reference sequence). This CDR3 spans 15 amino acids. CDR3 sequence (DNA): TGTGCCAGTAGATTAGGGGGCGCGGACGGAAACACCATATATTTT. Residues: CASRLGGADGNTIYF.

This clone was found once. The chain has TRBV4-1 and TRBJ1-1, with a possible D match to TRBD1 (6 bases). Trimming removed 8 bases at V and 5 bases at J, with 18 bases between. The CDR3 has 14 amino acids. Per the germline V gene, CDR1 is MGHRA and CDR2 is YSYEKL. CDR3 residues: CASASYGGATEAFF. CDR3 nucleotide sequence: TGCGCCAGCGCCTCGTATGGGGGGGCAACTGAAGCTTTCTTT.

The chain links TRBV5-4 to TRBJ2-4; possibly TRBD2 for D (5 bases). Trimming shortened V by 4 bases and J by 0 bases, and 17 bases separated the two germline ends. From germline, CDR1 is SGHNT and CDR2 YYREEE (reference sequence). The CDR3 length is 17 residues. The CDR3 is CASSPGTGNLAKNIQYF. CDR3 bases: TGTGCCAGCAGCCCGGGAACGGGGAATTTAGCCAAAAACATTCAGTACTTC.

The CDR3 region is CASNWGLSNQPQHF. CDR3 in DNA: TGTGCCAGCAATTGGGGGCTGAGCAATCAGCCCCAGCATTTT. This rearrangement joins TRBV28 to TRBJ1-5; D may be TRBD1 (6 bases). Germline CDR1 is MDHEN and CDR2 is SYDVKM. The CDR3 is 14 residues long. Trimming took 7 bases from V and 1 from J, leaving 11 bases between them.

Worth noting for this clone: Additional DNA sequences in this sample encode the identical CDR3. The chain combines TRBV12-3 or TRBV12-4 with TRBJ1-1; D not resolved. The CDR3 contains 13 residues. The ends were cut back, 1 base at V and 1 base at J, with 4 bases in the middle. The CDR3 nucleotides read TGTGCCAGCAGTTTAGGCGGGAACACTGAAGCTTTCTTT. This codes for CASSLGGNTEAFF.

This clone was found once. The chain carries TRBV28 and TRBJ1-5; 7 bases are a match to TRBD1. The CDR3 loop spans 15 amino acids. CDR1 and CDR2 (germline): MDHEN, SYDVKM. The trim removed 5 bases at V and 2 bases at J, leaving 6 bases unmatched. DNA of the CDR3: TGTGCCAGCAGTACGGACAGGACGGGCAATCAGCCCCAGCATTTT. Protein sequence: CASSTDRTGNQPQHF. Drawing the rest from reference TRBV28 and TRBJ1-5, the complete variable domain is DVKVTQSSRYLVKRTGEKVFLECVQDMDHENMFWYRQDPGLGLRLIYFSYDVKMKEKGDIPEGYSVSREKKERFSLILESASTNQTSMYLCASSTDRTGNQPQHFGDGTRLSIL.

The chain combines TRBV11-3 with TRBJ1-2; 9 nucleotides line up with TRBD1. CDR1 SGHNT and CDR2 YENEEA come from the germline V gene. Trimming removed 2 bases from V and 10 bases from J; junction bases left unmatched: 14. This CDR3 region has 16 residues. CDR3 sequence (DNA): TGTGCCAGCAGCTTATGGGACAGGGAGCCCCTTAGTGTCTACACCTTC. This sequence encodes CASSLWDREPLSVYTF.

The chain is built from TRBV7-3 and TRBJ2-7, with D possibly TRBD1 on 6 matching bases. Germline values: CDR1 SGHTA, CDR2 FQGTGA. Deletions cut 5 bases from V and 7 bases from J, with 15 bases between. The CDR3 has 13 residues. In DNA, the CDR3 is TGTGCCAGCAGCATGGACAGTCTGGGAGAGCAGTACTTC. As protein: CASSMDSLGEQYF.

This chain joins TRBV27 and TRBJ2-3; 11 bases agree with TRBD1. The J segment lost 5 bases and the V segment lost 7 bases, leaving 14 bases of the junction unmatched. Germline-derived CDR1 and CDR2 are MNHEY and SMNVEV (reference sequence). This CDR3 contains 17 residues. Here the CDR3 reads CASTPRGSGQGGDTQYF. For the CDR3, the DNA is TGTGCCAGCACCCCCAGAGGCTCGGGACAGGGGGGAGATACGCAGTATTTT.

The V call is TRBV7-2, the J call TRBJ1-6; the D is unclear. Germline V gene sequence: CDR1 SGHTA, CDR2 FQGNSA. V was clipped by 5 bases and J by 7 bases, with 12 bases between them. This CDR3 contains 14 residues. CDR3 amino acids: CASSPYQTNSPLHF. The CDR3 nucleotides read TGTGCCAGCAGCCCCTACCAGACAAATTCACCCCTCCACTTT.